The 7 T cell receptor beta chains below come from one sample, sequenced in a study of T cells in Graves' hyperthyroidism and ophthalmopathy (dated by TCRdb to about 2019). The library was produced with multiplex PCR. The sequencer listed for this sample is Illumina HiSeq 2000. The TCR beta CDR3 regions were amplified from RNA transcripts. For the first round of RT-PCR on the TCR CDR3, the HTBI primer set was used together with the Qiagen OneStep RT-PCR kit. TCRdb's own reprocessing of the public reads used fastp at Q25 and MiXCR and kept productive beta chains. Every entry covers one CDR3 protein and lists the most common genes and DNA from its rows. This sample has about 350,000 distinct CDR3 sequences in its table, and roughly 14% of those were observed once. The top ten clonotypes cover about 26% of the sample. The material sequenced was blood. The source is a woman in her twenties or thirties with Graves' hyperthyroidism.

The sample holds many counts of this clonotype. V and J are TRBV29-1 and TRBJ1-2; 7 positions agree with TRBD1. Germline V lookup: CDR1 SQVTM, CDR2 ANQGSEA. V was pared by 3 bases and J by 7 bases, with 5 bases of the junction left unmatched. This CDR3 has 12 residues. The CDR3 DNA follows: TGCAGCGTTGATCAGGGGGTGGGTGGCTACACCTTC. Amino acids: CSVDQGVGGYTF.

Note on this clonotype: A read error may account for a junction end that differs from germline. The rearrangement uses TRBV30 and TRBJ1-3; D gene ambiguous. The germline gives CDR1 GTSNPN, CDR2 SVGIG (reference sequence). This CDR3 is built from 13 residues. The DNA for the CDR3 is TGTGCCTGGAGTGGGAATAGAGGAAACACCATAGATTTT. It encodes CAWSGNRGNTIDF.

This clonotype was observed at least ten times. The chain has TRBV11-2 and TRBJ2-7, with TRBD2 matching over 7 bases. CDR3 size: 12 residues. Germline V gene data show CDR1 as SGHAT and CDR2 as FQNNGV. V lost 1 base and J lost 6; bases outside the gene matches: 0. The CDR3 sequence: CASSLGGGEQYF. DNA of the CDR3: TGTGCCAGCAGCTTAGGGGGGGGCGAGCAGTACTTC.

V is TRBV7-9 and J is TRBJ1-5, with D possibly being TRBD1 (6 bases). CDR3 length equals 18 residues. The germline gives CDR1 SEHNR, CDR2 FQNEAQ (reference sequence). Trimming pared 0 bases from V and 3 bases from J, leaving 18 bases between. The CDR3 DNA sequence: TGTGCCAGCAGCTTAGCGTGGGGGGGCCTCGGGGACAATCAGCCCCAGCATTTT. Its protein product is CASSLAWGGLGDNQPQHF. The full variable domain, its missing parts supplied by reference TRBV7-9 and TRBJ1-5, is DTGVSQNPRHKITKRGQNVTFRCDPISEHNRLYWYRQTLGQGPEFLTYFQNEAQLEKSRLLSDRFSAERPKGSFSTLEIQRTEQGDSAMYLCASSLAWGGLGDNQPQHFGDGTRLSIL.

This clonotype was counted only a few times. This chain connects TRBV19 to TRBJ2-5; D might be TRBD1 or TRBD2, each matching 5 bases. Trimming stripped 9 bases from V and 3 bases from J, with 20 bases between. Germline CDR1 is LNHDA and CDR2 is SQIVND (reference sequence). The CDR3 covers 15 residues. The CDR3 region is CASAKRAGREETQYF. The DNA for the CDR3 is TGTGCCAGCGCCAAGAGGGCAGGGCGCGAAGAGACCCAGTACTTC.

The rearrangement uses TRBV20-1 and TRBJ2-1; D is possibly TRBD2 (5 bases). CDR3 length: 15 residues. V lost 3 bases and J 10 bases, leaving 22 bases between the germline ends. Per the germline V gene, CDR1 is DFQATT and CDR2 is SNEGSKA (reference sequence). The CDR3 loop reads CSASVARTYQLEQFF. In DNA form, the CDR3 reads TGCAGTGCTAGTGTAGCCCGGACTTATCAATTAGAGCAGTTCTTC.

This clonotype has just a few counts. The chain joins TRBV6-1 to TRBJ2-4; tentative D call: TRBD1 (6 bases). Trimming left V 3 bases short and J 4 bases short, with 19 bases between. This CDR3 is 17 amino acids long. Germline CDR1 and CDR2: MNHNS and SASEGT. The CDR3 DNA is TGTGCCAGCAGTGACGCGTTAATACAGGGTTTGAAAAACATTCAGTACTTC. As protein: CASSDALIQGLKNIQYF.